The T cell receptor (beta chain) under discussion was sequenced for a study of blood T cells in healthy people across ages. Next came a second PCR, run for about 6 to 12 cycles, which used a sample-barcoded 5' primer along with a J-beta primer mix. Each cDNA molecule received a tag from a template-switch adaptor that had 12 random nucleotides. TCRdb re-called the 5' RACE reads through MiXCR, storing one row per CDR3 protein. The sample comprises about 730,000 distinct CDR3 sequences, around 46% of which are singletons, and under 25% rests with the top ten. CDR1 and CDR2 from the germline V gene are DFQATT and SNEGSKA (reference sequence). CDR3 length equals 14 residues. V trimming: 3 bases; J trimming: 5 bases; junction bases outside the gene matches: 9.

This chain connects TRBV20-1 to TRBJ2-7; 8 bases align to TRBD1. Source material: blood. This TCR derives from an older woman in good health. CDR3 residues: CSASSLDREDEQYF. The CDR3 bases are TGCAGTGCTAGCAGTTTGGACAGGGAGGACGAGCAGTACTTC.